The following is a T cell receptor beta chain sequence with its context. Its antigen is still unknown. The donors were in the approximately 110-subject validation cohort; that cohort was separate from the roughly 700-subject first cohort. The germline V gene has CDR1 MDHEN and CDR2 SYDVKM. This CDR3 is 15 amino acids long. After removal of 5 bases from V and 6 bases from J, the junction contained 9 bases not matched to a gene. The method was immunoSEQ multiplex PCR; TCRdb's version includes in-frame clones alone and lacks a portion of them. The data contain 150,000 to 160,000 clones, about 82% of them singletons. The sample comes from a study of cytomegalovirus exposure and HLA in healthy donors. Study-wide context: The 90 to 150 validation repertoires matched the roughly 700 first-cohort repertoires in platform, a later analysis reported.

Findings and limits, study-wide: The classifier was said to identify cytomegalovirus status with high specificity and sensitivity.

What was sequenced was PBMCs. The TCR comes from a human donor in good health. This chain joins TRBV28 and TRBJ2-1; TRBD1 aligns across 8 bases. CDR3 bases: TGTGCCAGCAGTCCCCCTCTGGGGACAGGCAATGAGCAGTTCTTC. Amino acid sequence: CASSPPLGTGNEQFF.